This is a list of T cell receptor beta chains from one sample in a study of T-cell memory formation after mild COVID-19. TCRdb re-analysed the 5' RACE reads in MiXCR, keeping a single row per CDR3 protein. The table lists about 560,000 distinct CDR3 sequences, roughly 20% of them singletons. Sequences were obtained from PBMCs or a T cell subset sorted from them (not recorded which). These receptors all stem from an adult woman who had mild COVID-19 (a few samples of this study predate the infection). Cell type and time point are not known. Each CDR3 is given with its conserved first and last residue. A D gene is named only where the DNA matches it firmly. Clone size, where shown, is once, few, many, or a class for clones that have expanded.

abundance,len,d_gene,j_gene,v_gene,CDR3nt,CDR3aa
-,15,-,TRBJ1-1,TRBV20-1,TGCAGTGCTAGAGATGCAGGGCAGCTCAACACTGAAGCTTTCTTT,CSARDAGQLNTEAFF
-,15,TRBD2,TRBJ2-7,TRBV20-1,TGCAGTGCTAGAGAAGGGACTAGCGGGACAGACGAGCAGTACTTC,CSAREGTSGTDEQYF
-,20,-,TRBJ2-4,TRBV2,TGTGCCAGCAGTGAAGCGCGGGGGCCGGGGGGCCGCTGTGCCAAAAACATTCAGTACTTC,CASSEARGPGGRCAKNIQYF
few,15,TRBD2,TRBJ2-1,TRBV20-1,TGCAGTGCTAGACTCACTAGCGGGAGTATGAATGAGCAGTTCTTC,CSARLTSGSMNEQFF
few,14,-,TRBJ1-2,TRBV5-1,TGCGCCAGCAGCTTGTTGGTCCAGGACTATGGCTACACCTTC,CASSLLVQDYGYTF
few,13,-,TRBJ2-7,TRBV28,TGTGCCAGCAGTTTATGGGGGAAAGGCGAGCAGTACTTC,CASSLWGKGEQYF
few,13,-,TRBJ2-1,TRBV12-3/TRBV12-4,TGTGCCAGCAGTTTGCGACTTGGGGGTGAGCAGTTCTTC,CASSLRLGGEQFF
-,16,TRBD1,TRBJ2-5,TRBV4-1,TGCGCCAGCAGCCAAGTACCCGGGACAGTCCAAGAGACCCAGTACTTC,CASSQVPGTVQETQYF
-,15,-,TRBJ2-1,TRBV11-2,TGTGCCAGCAGCTTAGTACCCCAGGCCTACAATGAGCAGTTCTTC,CASSLVPQAYNEQFF
-,17,TRBD2,TRBJ2-3,TRBV24-1,TGTGCCACCAGTGACCCTCTAGCGGGAGGGAGCACAGATACGCAGTATTTT,CATSDPLAGGSTDTQYF
few,15,-,TRBJ2-3,TRBV4-3,TGCGCCAGCAGCCAAGGGACAGTTAGCACAGATACGCAGTATTTT,CASSQGTVSTDTQYF
few,16,TRBD1,TRBJ1-5,TRBV5-1,TGCGCCAGAGGGGAGGACAGGGGGCGAACTCATCAGCCCCAGCATTTT,CARGEDRGRTHQPQHF
few,15,-,TRBJ2-7,TRBV18,TGTGCCAGCTCACAGTACCCCGCGAGCTCCTACGAGCAGTACTTC,CASSQYPASSYEQYF
-,15,-,TRBJ1-2,TRBV11-3,TGTGCCAGCAGGAGTGGCGGGGCACAGGACTATGGCTACACCTTC,CASRSGGAQDYGYTF
few,16,-,TRBJ1-6,TRBV14,TGTGCCAGCAGCCAAGTTGGTACAGGGAAAAATTCACCCCTCCACTTT,CASSQVGTGKNSPLHF
-,12,-,TRBJ1-1,TRBV20-1,TGCAGTGCTAGAATCCCGACGGGTGAAGCTTTCTTT,CSARIPTGEAFF
-,14,-,TRBJ2-7,TRBV7-2,TGTGCCAGCAGCTTAGGAGGGATCCCCTACGAGCAGTACTTC,CASSLGGIPYEQYF
-,14,TRBD2,TRBJ2-3,TRBV12-3/TRBV12-4,TGTGCCAGCACTTTAGCGGGGGGGCTCAACACGCAGTATTTT,CASTLAGGLNTQYF
few,17,-,TRBJ2-4,TRBV5-8,TGTGCCAGCAGCGCGGAAAGACAGGCGATAGCCAAAAACATTCAGTACTTC,CASSAERQAIAKNIQYF
-,13,-,TRBJ2-3,TRBV7-2,TGTGCCAGCAGCTTATATGAGCGACGGACGCAGTATTTT,CASSLYERRTQYF
-,13,-,TRBJ2-2,TRBV4-1,TGCGCCAGCAGCCAAACAAGGGCCGAGGAGCTGTTTTTT,CASSQTRAEELFF
few,15,TRBD1,TRBJ2-2,TRBV7-2,TGTGCCAGCAGCTTAGGGACAGGGTACGCCGGGGAGCTGTTTTTT,CASSLGTGYAGELFF
-,14,-,TRBJ1-2,TRBV9,TGTGCCAGCAGCGTAGACGGGGGAGGCTATGGCTACACCTTC,CASSVDGGGYGYTF
many,15,-,TRBJ2-5,TRBV4-2,TGTGCCAGCAGCCAGACCGGGACCTCATGGGAGACCCAGTACTTC,CASSQTGTSWETQYF
few,12,-,TRBJ1-1,TRBV29-1,TGCAGCGTTGAATTCTGGGGGAATGAAGCTTTCTTT,CSVEFWGNEAFF
few,17,-,TRBJ2-7,TRBV7-2,TGTGCCAGCAGCCCCAAGAAGGGTGGGTTCGACACCTACGAGCAGTACTTC,CASSPKKGGFDTYEQYF
-,22,TRBD2,TRBJ2-1,TRBV3-1,TGTGCCAGCAGCCAAGGACCTCCGGGACTAGCGGGGGGAGCAATCTCCTACAATGAGCAGTTCTTC,CASSQGPPGLAGGAISYNEQFF
-,15,TRBD1,TRBJ2-3,TRBV5-5,TGTGCCAGCAGCTTAGTGGACAGGGTAGCAGATACGCAGTATTTT,CASSLVDRVADTQYF
-,14,-,TRBJ1-1,TRBV3-1,TGTGCCAGCAGCCAAGTGGGAGTGAACACTGAAGCTTTCTTT,CASSQVGVNTEAFF
-,16,-,TRBJ2-1,TRBV24-1,TGTGCCACCAGTGACCCCCTGAGGAGCTCCTACAATGAGCAGTTCTTC,CATSDPLRSSYNEQFF
-,14,-,TRBJ1-1,TRBV4-1,TGCGCTAGCAGCCAAGATTCAGTGAACACTGAAGCTTTCTTT,CASSQDSVNTEAFF
-,15,-,TRBJ1-2,TRBV3-1,TGTGCCAGCAGCCAAGATCCGGGATCGGGGTATGGCTACACCTTC,CASSQDPGSGYGYTF
few,16,-,TRBJ1-1,TRBV7-8,TGTGCCAGCAGCTTAGAGGGGCAGGGAGGGAACACTGAAGCTTTCTTT,CASSLEGQGGNTEAFF
few,15,-,TRBJ2-7,TRBV4-3,TGCGCCAGCAGCCCGGGAGCGGGCAACTCCTACGAGCAGTACTTC,CASSPGAGNSYEQYF
-,14,-,TRBJ2-3,TRBV12-3/TRBV12-4,TGTGCCAGCAGTTTAAGGCTAGCGTGGGATACGCAGTATTTT,CASSLRLAWDTQYF
-,15,-,TRBJ1-2,TRBV27,TGTGCCAGCAGTTCCCCCTCCACGGGGACCTATGGCTACACCTTC,CASSSPSTGTYGYTF
-,17,-,TRBJ2-4,TRBV12-3/TRBV12-4,TGTGCCAGCAGTCTACGGTATAGGGCGGAGGCCAAAAACATTCAGTACTTC,CASSLRYRAEAKNIQYF
-,17,TRBD1,TRBJ1-2,TRBV4-1,TGCGCCAGCAGCCAAGATGGGGGTACAGGGGGCCGTTATGGCTACACCTTC,CASSQDGGTGGRYGYTF
-,16,-,TRBJ1-5,TRBV24-1,TGTGCCACCAGTGCACGAGGTGGCTTGAGCAATCAGCCCCAGCATTTT,CATSARGGLSNQPQHF
-,16,TRBD1,TRBJ2-5,TRBV11-2,TGTGCCAGCAGCCCCGTGGGACAGGGGGCGCAAGAGACCCAGTACTTC,CASSPVGQGAQETQYF